This T cell receptor beta chain was observed in a study of T cells in Graves' hyperthyroidism and ophthalmopathy. V lost 1 base and J lost 2, with 20 bases in between. The CDR3 is 18 residues long. Germline CDR1 and CDR2: SGHVS and FQNEAQ. Amplified TCR beta CDR3 regions derived from RNA transcripts. The TCR CDR3 first-round RT-PCR relied on the HTBI primer set. A single record per CDR3 protein comes from TCRdb applying MiXCR to the multiplex PCR reads. Of about 560,000 distinct CDR3 sequences in the sample, 16% were seen once. Diagnoses used clinical symptoms, serum thyroxine and TRAb, thyroid ultrasound and orbital computed tomography. This clonotype was detected only a few times. Antigen: not known. Findings and caveats of the study: Stable hyperthyroidism was told apart from ophthalmopathy by a model built on 13 V-J features. Within blood appeared most thyroid clonotypes that had expanded above 0.001.

Sequencing was performed on blood. This clonotype originated in a woman younger than 35 with Graves' hyperthyroidism. V gene TRBV7-8 combines with J gene TRBJ2-5; the D is unclear. Here the CDR3 reads CASSLVGVVWGRQETQYF. The CDR3 bases are TGTGCCAGCAGCTTAGTTGGTGTAGTTTGGGGAAGACAAGAGACCCAGTACTTC. Using reference TRBV7-8 and TRBJ2-5 for the parts outside the CDR3, the full variable domain is GAGVSQSPRYKVAKRGQDVALRCDPISGHVSLFWYQQALGQGPEFLTYFQNEAQLDKSGLPSDRFFAERPEGSVSTLKIQRTQQEDSAVYLCASSLVGVVWGRQETQYFGPGTRLLVL.